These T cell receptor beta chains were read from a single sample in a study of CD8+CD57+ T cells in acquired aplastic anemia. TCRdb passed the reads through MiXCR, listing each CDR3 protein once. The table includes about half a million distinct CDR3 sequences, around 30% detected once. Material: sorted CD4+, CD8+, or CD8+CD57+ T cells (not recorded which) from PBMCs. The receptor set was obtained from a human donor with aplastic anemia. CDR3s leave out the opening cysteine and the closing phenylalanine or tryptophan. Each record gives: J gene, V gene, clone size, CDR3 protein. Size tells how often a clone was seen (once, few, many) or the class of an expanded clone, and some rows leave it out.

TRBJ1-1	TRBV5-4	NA	ASSLQARATTEAL
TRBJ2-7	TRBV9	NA	ASSVSGGLNYEQY
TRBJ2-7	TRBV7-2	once	ASSPPGQY
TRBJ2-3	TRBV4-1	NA	ASSQEVDSLTDTQY
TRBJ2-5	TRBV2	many	ASSSRTGGGETQY
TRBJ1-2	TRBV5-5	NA	ASSSTGGVYGYT
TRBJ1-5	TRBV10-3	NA	AISFEGNQPQH
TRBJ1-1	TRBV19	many	ASTKGGAVGTEAF
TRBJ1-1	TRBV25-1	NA	ASSYPGTGFAEAF
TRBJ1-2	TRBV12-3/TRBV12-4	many	ASSSGVYGYT
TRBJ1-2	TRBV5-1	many	ASSLAGGVSRGYT
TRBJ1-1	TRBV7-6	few	ASSAGVGGTEAF
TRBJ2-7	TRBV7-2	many	ASSPGHAYEQY
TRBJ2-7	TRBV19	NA	ASSIGDRGVYEQY
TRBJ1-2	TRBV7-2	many	ASSLDGRGYT